This TCR beta chain was recovered during a study of blood T cell repertoires in COVID-19. Study summary: The United States, Italy and Spain were the sources of the acute and convalescent COVID-19 samples. The analysed material was cDNA or gDNA that came from T cells, B-cell-depleted T cells, or PBMCs.

Original handling: Estimated nucleated cell counts came from reference gene primer amplification. The protocol was immunoSEQ multiplex PCR, while the TCRdb copy is restricted to in-frame clones and leaves out a portion. The DNA gave D and trimming, while V, J and clone size come from that table. Of about 160,000 clones listed, approximately 84% were seen once; the top ten hold roughly 5.4%. Germline CDR1 DFQATT, CDR2 SNEGSKA (reference sequence). The CDR3 extends over 12 amino acids. J lost 4 bases, V lost 3 bases, and 2 bases had no gene match. The specimen sequenced was peripheral blood. The genes are TRBV20-1 and TRBJ1-2; 7 bases are a match to TRBD1. The sequence derives from a woman aged 45-65 years with COVID-19, enrolled during active disease. CDR3 sequence reads: CSASDRAYGYTF. CDR3 bases: TGCAGTGCTAGTGACAGGGCCTATGGCTACACCTTC.